This entry lists 32 T cell receptor beta chains sequenced from one sample in a study of CD8 T cells in ankylosing spondylitis. TCRdb re-derived calls from the 5' RACE reads in MiXCR, one entry per CDR3 protein. The repertoire holds almost 45,000 distinct CDR3 sequences, more than 9.5% seen once, with approximately 1.4% in the top ten. Material: blood, either unsorted or a sorted T cell fraction (not recorded which). These receptors came from a male donor with ankylosing spondylitis or in good health (not recorded which).

This clonotype was seen ten or more times. The CDR3: CASSPEDGQMNTEAFF. As DNA, the CDR3 is TGTGCCAGCAGCCCGGAGGATGGGCAAATGAACACTGAAGCTTTCTTT. The chain combines TRBV28 with TRBJ1-1; D is ambiguous. The germline gives CDR1 MDHEN, CDR2 SYDVKM. The CDR3 consists of 16 residues. The V gene lost 6 bases and the J gene lost 0 bases, with 17 bases spanning the gap.

This clonotype was detected ten times or more. The rearrangement joins TRBV29-1 to TRBJ2-7; D may be TRBD1 (5 bases). This CDR3 comprises 12 residues. CDR1 SQVTM and CDR2 ANQGSEA come from the germline V gene. Trimming shortened V by 7 bases and J by 3 bases, and 13 bases separated the two germline ends. The CDR3 DNA follows: TGCAGCGGATTGACAGAGAACTACGAGCAGTACTTC. Protein sequence: CSGLTENYEQYF.

V and J are TRBV11-2 and TRBJ1-4; D remains unclear. Germline assignment: CDR1 SGHAT and CDR2 FQNNGV. The ends were cut back, 4 bases at V and 5 bases at J, with 14 bases in the middle. The CDR3 is 15 residues long. CDR3 sequence: CASSWSVRKNEKLFF. In nucleotides, the CDR3 is TGTGCCAGCAGCTGGAGCGTCAGGAAGAATGAAAAACTGTTTTTT.

This clonotype was recorded many times. The V call is TRBV24-1, the J call TRBJ2-1, with a tentative D call TRBD1 (6 bases). The V gene lost 5 bases and the J gene lost 6 bases, with 13 bases spanning the gap. Looked up from germline, CDR1 is KGHDR and CDR2 is SFDVKD. The CDR3 loop spans 14 amino acids. CDR3 coding DNA: TGTGCCACCAGTGGCGGACAGCTCTCCAATGAGCAGTTCTTC. Translated: CATSGGQLSNEQFF.

This clonotype was detected ten times or more. The chain carries TRBV5-1 and TRBJ2-3; 10 bases are shared with TRBD1. The CDR3 covers 16 residues. Germline assignment: CDR1 SGHRS and CDR2 YFSETQ. The V segment lost 3 bases and the J segment 1 base; nucleotides outside the gene matches: 5. In DNA form, the CDR3 reads TGCGCCAGCAGCTGGACCGGGACAGGGGGCACAGATACGCAGTATTTT. Translated, it gives CASSWTGTGGTDTQYF.

The chain has TRBV11-2 and TRBJ2-2, with D possibly matching TRBD1 (6 bases). Germline CDR1 and CDR2: SGHAT and FQNNGV. V was clipped by 0 bases and J by 6 bases, with 14 bases between them. The CDR3 spans 16 residues. CDR3 sequence reads: CASSLDLNRVAGELFF. The CDR3 DNA sequence: TGTGCCAGCAGCTTAGATCTCAACAGGGTGGCCGGGGAGCTGTTTTTT.

This clonotype was seen a handful of times. The chain has TRBV28 and TRBJ1-1; a weak D match, TRBD1 (6 bases). Germline V gene data show CDR1 as MDHEN and CDR2 as SYDVKM. The V end was cut by 8 bases, the J end by 4 bases, with 17 bases between. CDR3 length equals 14 residues. This chain's CDR3 is CASQRGGWGTEAFF. In nucleotides, the CDR3 is TGTGCCAGCCAGAGGGGGGGTTGGGGCACTGAAGCTTTCTTT.

This clonotype was observed at least ten times. The rearrangement joins TRBV12-3 or TRBV12-4 to TRBJ2-7; no reliable D call. The CDR3 length is 11 residues. V was cut by 6 bases and J by 4 bases, with 7 bases left in between. CDR3 nucleotides: TGTGCCAGCAGCTCCATTTACGAGCAGTACTTC. It codes for CASSSIYEQYF.

In this sample, this clonotype turned up many times. V is TRBV12-3 or TRBV12-4 and J is TRBJ1-5, with TRBD1 matching over 7 bases. V gave up 6 bases and J gave up 5 bases; unmatched junction bases: 7. The CDR3 has 14 amino acids. CDR3 loop: CASRPPRGDQPQHF. CDR3 in DNA: TGTGCCAGCAGACCCCCCAGGGGGGATCAGCCCCAGCATTTT.

The sample holds many counts of this clonotype. The genes are TRBV10-3 and TRBJ1-5; the D gene is possibly TRBD1 (6 bases). V shed 5 bases and J shed 3 bases, with 14 bases lying between them. CDR3 size: 15 residues. CDR1 is ENHRY, CDR2 SYGVKD, per germline. CDR3 sequence reads: CAISQRGQFNQPQHF. The CDR3 DNA reads as TGTGCCATCAGTCAACGGGGGCAATTCAATCAGCCCCAGCATTTT.

This clonotype has at least ten counts. V and J are TRBV15 and TRBJ2-6; tentatively, D is TRBD2 (5 bases). This CDR3 has 19 amino acids. The V end lost 3 bases, the J end lost 0 bases, and 18 bases lay between the germline ends. Germline V CDR1 and CDR2: LNHNV, YYDKDF (reference sequence). CDR3 amino acids: CATSSPPLGLASGANVLTF. Here the CDR3 DNA reads TGTGCCACCAGCAGCCCCCCCCTAGGGCTAGCCTCTGGGGCCAACGTCCTGACTTTC.

This clonotype was seen ten or more times. The chain employs TRBV29-1 and TRBJ2-3; no clear D gene. V dropped 5 bases and J dropped 5 bases, with 11 bases sitting between them. The CDR3 spans 12 residues. The germline V gene encodes CDR1 SQVTM and CDR2 ANQGSEA. The CDR3, as DNA: TGCAGCGTTAACGTCTGGAGAGATACGCAGTATTTT. Encoded protein: CSVNVWRDTQYF.

This sequence joins TRBV7-9 and TRBJ1-2, with D possibly TRBD1 on 5 matching bases. V lost 4 bases and J 6 bases, leaving 9 bases between the germline ends. Germline V gene sequence: CDR1 SEHNR, CDR2 FQNEAQ (reference sequence). CDR3 length: 12 amino acids. CDR3 residues: CASSSDRDGYTF. In nucleotides, the CDR3 is TGTGCCAGCAGCTCAGACAGAGATGGCTACACCTTC.

In this sample, this clonotype turned up many times. This chain uses TRBV5-1 with TRBJ2-1; 9 nucleotides agree with TRBD2. Per germline, CDR1 SGHRS and CDR2 YFSETQ. This CDR3 contains 16 residues. Losses at the gene ends were 0 bases for V and 7 bases for J; bases not matched to a gene: 8. The CDR3 loop is CASSLVPAGGRNEQFF. DNA for the CDR3: TGCGCCAGCAGCTTGGTGCCAGCGGGGGGTAGGAATGAGCAGTTCTTC.

Only a few counts were recorded for this clonotype. The chain joins TRBV5-1 to TRBJ2-2; no clear D. V lost 4 bases and J lost 1, with 11 bases in between. Germline CDR1 reads SGHRS; CDR2 reads YFSETQ. There are 15 residues in the CDR3. DNA of the CDR3: TGCGCCAGCAGCCTTCTACAGCAGAACACCGGGGAGCTGTTTTTT. It specifies CASSLLQQNTGELFF.

On this clonotype itself: A read error may account for a junction end that differs from germline. V is TRBV2 and J is TRBJ2-7; weak D call: TRBD2 (6 bases). The CDR3 runs 13 residues. Germline values: CDR1 SNHLY, CDR2 FYNNEI. The CDR3 sequence: CASREAGVYEQYF. CDR3 sequence (DNA): TGTGCCAGCAGGGAAGCGGGTGTTTACGAGCAGTACTTC.

This clonotype appeared many times. This sequence joins TRBV20-1 and TRBJ1-1; TRBD1 matches at 7 bases. Trimming cost V 6 bases and J 5 bases; bases outside gene matches: 6. The germline CDR1 and CDR2 sequences are DFQATT and SNEGSKA (reference sequence). CDR3 size: 12 residues. CDR3 residues: CSATGDRTEAFF. In DNA form, the CDR3 reads TGCAGTGCCACAGGGGATCGGACTGAAGCTTTCTTT.

This clonotype appeared many times. This sequence joins TRBV21-1 and TRBJ1-1. TRBV21-1 is classified as a pseudogene. CDR3 size: 10 residues. The CDR3 DNA is TGTGCAGAGGGGAGCACTGAAGCTTTCTTT. It translates to CAEGSTEAFF.

There are a few counts of this clonotype. V and J are TRBV12-3 or TRBV12-4 and TRBJ2-7; maybe TRBD1 (5 bases). Deletions cut 7 bases from V and 0 bases from J, with 16 bases between. The CDR3 is made up of 15 amino acids. The chain's CDR3 is CASTLGLTSSYEQYF. In DNA form, the CDR3 reads TGTGCCAGCACCCTGGGGCTCACCAGCTCCTACGAGCAGTACTTC.

Many counts were recorded for this clonotype. V and J are TRBV12-3 or TRBV12-4 and TRBJ1-2, with D possibly being TRBD1 (6 bases). The CDR3 consists of 11 residues. Trimming removed 6 bases at V and 14 bases at J, with 16 bases between. The CDR3 sequence: CASSLQGALTF. The CDR3 DNA reads TGTGCCAGCAGCCTACAGGGTGCTTTAACCTTC.

This clonotype turned up a few times. The chain carries TRBV3-1 and TRBJ2-5; D uncertain. The CDR3 is made up of 14 amino acids. The V end lost 0 bases, the J end lost 3 bases, and 8 bases lay between the germline ends. Germline CDR1 LGHDT, CDR2 YNNKEL (reference sequence). In DNA form, the CDR3 reads TGTGCCAGCAGCCAAGAAAGCCGCAAAGAGACCCAGTACTTC. This gives the protein CASSQESRKETQYF.

The genes are TRBV7-6 and TRBJ2-7; D remains unclear. This CDR3 comprises 13 residues. The germline gives CDR1 SGHVS, CDR2 FNYEAQ. Deletions cut 2 bases from V and 1 base from J, with 6 bases between. The CDR3 here is CASSLHNSYEQYF. The CDR3 coding sequence is TGTGCCAGCAGCTTACACAATTCCTACGAGCAGTACTTC.

This clonotype has ten or more counts. The V call is TRBV27, the J call TRBJ1-2; the D is unclear. The V gene's germline CDR1 is MNHEY and CDR2 SMNVEV (reference sequence). Between the trimmed V and J ends, which lost 2 bases and 2 bases, there was a span of 6 bases. The CDR3 loop spans 13 amino acids. The CDR3 loop is CASSLRQNYGYTF. CDR3 in DNA: TGTGCCAGCAGTTTACGGCAAAACTATGGCTACACCTTC.

The rearrangement joins TRBV4-1 to TRBJ2-2; D not certain. This CDR3 has 17 amino acids. The germline V gene encodes CDR1 MGHRA and CDR2 YSYEKL. The V gene lost 1 base and the J gene lost 2 bases, with 14 bases spanning the gap. The CDR3 nucleotides are TGCGCCAGCAGCCAAGGACGGTCGCCCTTAAACACCGGGGAGCTGTTTTTT. This translates into CASSQGRSPLNTGELFF.

This clonotype was counted at least ten times. J is TRBJ1-5 and V is TRBV3-1; D ambiguous. This CDR3 spans 14 amino acids. Trimming left V 0 bases short and J 3 bases short, with 6 bases between. Germline loops: CDR1 LGHDT, CDR2 YNNKEL (reference sequence). The CDR3 loop is CASSQDGINQPQHF. DNA for the CDR3: TGTGCCAGCAGCCAAGACGGAATCAATCAGCCCCAGCATTTT. Using reference TRBV3-1 and TRBJ1-5 for the parts outside the CDR3, the full variable domain is DTAVSQTPKYLVTQMGNDKSIKCEQNLGHDTMYWYKQDSKKFLKIMFSYNNKELIINETVPNRFSPKSPDKAHLNLHINSLELGDSAVYFCASSQDGINQPQHFGDGTRLSIL.

This clonotype was detected many times. J is TRBJ2-2 and V is TRBV6-2 or TRBV6-3, with a tentative D call TRBD1 (6 bases). Per the germline V gene, CDR1 is MNHEY and CDR2 is SVGEGT. The length of the CDR3 is 14 residues. The germline V and J ends were trimmed by 8 bases and 5 bases, with 15 bases remaining between them. CDR3 nucleotide sequence: TGTGCCAGCTGCCTTGACAGGTCAACCGGGGAGCTGTTTTTT. Protein sequence: CASCLDRSTGELFF.

This clonotype has at least ten counts. This rearrangement joins TRBV6-5 to TRBJ2-1; D gene unclear. Germline V lookup: CDR1 MNHEY, CDR2 SVGAGI. V was clipped by 0 bases and J by 4 bases, with 13 bases between them. The CDR3 has 16 amino acids. The CDR3 region is CASSYSRIRTYNEQFF. In nucleotides, the CDR3 is TGTGCCAGCAGTTACTCACGGATTAGGACGTACAATGAGCAGTTCTTC.

Worth noting for this clonotype: This may be a read error, as it is one base from a much larger clone. The rearrangement joins TRBV4-2 to TRBJ2-1, with a tentative D call TRBD2 (6 bases). Germline V gene lookup returns CDR1 LGHNA and CDR2 YNFKEQ. The CDR3 contains 17 residues. CDR3 bases: TGTACCAGCAGCCAACATAAAATAGCGGTCTCCTACAATGAGCAGTTCTTC. This encodes CTSSQHKIAVSYNEQFF.

This clonotype was counted at least ten times. The CDR3 DNA follows: TGTGCCAGCAGCTTAGGAGACAGATCCTACGAGCAGTACTTC. Protein: CASSLGDRSYEQYF. The gene calls are TRBV7-2 and TRBJ2-7; tentatively, D is TRBD1 (5 bases). Germline V gene data show CDR1 as SGHTA and CDR2 as FQGNSA. Trimming stripped 1 base from V and 1 base from J, with 8 bases between. The CDR3 runs to 14 residues.

This clonotype was observed a handful of times. This chain uses TRBV28 with TRBJ2-7, with 7 bases fitting TRBD1. Per the germline V gene, CDR1 is MDHEN and CDR2 is SYDVKM. The V segment lost 6 bases and the J segment 4 bases; nucleotides outside the gene matches: 9. This CDR3 comprises 14 residues. DNA of the CDR3: TGTGCCAGCAGCGCGACAGGGATCGGTTACGAGCAGTACTTC. The encoded protein is CASSATGIGYEQYF.

There are many counts of this clonotype. The chain couples TRBV7-8 to TRBJ2-1, with D perhaps matching TRBD1 (6 bases). The V gene lost 5 bases and the J gene lost 3 bases, with 14 bases spanning the gap. Germline CDR1 and CDR2: SGHVS and FQNEAQ. The CDR3 is made up of 15 amino acids. CDR3 coding DNA: TGTGCCAGCAGCGCCGCCGGGACACTCTACAATGAGCAGTTCTTC. Translation gives CASSAAGTLYNEQFF.

This clonotype has ten or more counts. This chain joins TRBV6-1 and TRBJ2-5; 13 positions match TRBD2. In germline, CDR1 is MNHNS, CDR2 SASEGT. The CDR3 extends over 16 amino acids. The V gene end was trimmed by 7 bases and the J gene end by 2 bases; junction bases not matched to a gene: 7. This CDR3 reads CASTLTSGGTQETQYF. In DNA form, the CDR3 reads TGTGCCAGCACCCTGACTAGCGGGGGGACACAAGAGACCCAGTACTTC.